This T cell receptor beta chain was documented in a study of shared clonotypes between healthy human individuals. V lost 4 bases and J 0 bases, leaving 16 bases between the germline ends. CDR3 length: 17 amino acids. Germline loops: CDR1 SGHTA, CDR2 FQGNSA. The genomic DNA of each subset was split evenly across several immunoSEQ plates. Libraries were prepared by immunoSEQ multiplex PCR; TCRdb keeps only in-frame clonotypes and omits some of them. The sample includes roughly 1.4 million clones, 97% to 99% seen only once; the top ten take over 0.3%. The sequenced sample consisted of naive CD4+ T cells sorted from blood. As to subset: CD45RA+ positively selected. V is TRBV7-2 and J is TRBJ2-1, with a possible D match to TRBD1 (5 bases). This TCR came from a man in his thirties or forties in good health. CDR3 sequence reads: CASSSPTGPSSYNEQFF. As DNA, the CDR3 is TGTGCCAGCAGCTCACCCACAGGTCCAAGCTCCTACAATGAGCAGTTCTTC.